The clone carrying this T cell receptor beta chain has more than one count but fewer than ten. The authors produced TCR alpha and TCR beta cDNA libraries with sample barcodes and UMIs by 5'RACE using constant-segment primers. TCRdb re-analysed the 5' RACE reads in MiXCR, keeping a single row per CDR3 protein. The top ten hold roughly 13% of the sample, which has around 320,000 distinct CDR3 sequences, 25% to 30% seen once. The sample is drawn from a study of T-cell memory formation after mild COVID-19. CDR3 size: 16 residues. Germline V CDR1 and CDR2: SGHAT, FQNNGV. V shed 4 bases, J shed 0 bases, and the junction held 5 bases outside the gene matches.

The chain uses TRBV11-2 and TRBJ2-4, with 8 bases aligning to TRBD1. Sequences were obtained from PBMCs or a T cell subset sorted from them (not recorded which). The source of this sequence is an adult woman who had mild COVID-19 (a few samples of this study predate the infection). Cell type and time point are not known. The CDR3, as DNA: TGTGCCAGCAGCTCCGGACAGGGCTTAGCCAAAAACATTCAGTACTTC. Protein sequence: CASSSGQGLAKNIQYF.